The T cell receptor (beta chain) under discussion was sequenced for a study of T cell responses to AZD1222 COVID-19 vaccine. About the research overall: Analyses pooled second doses at about 4 or about 12 weeks. Points from the study as a whole: Regions 160-218 and 743-854 held dominance among vaccine-associated CD4 TCRs, which spanned spike. Researchers took repertoire samples only after the peak T cell response had come. The donor cohort was predominantly white British with a female majority, and clonal diversity may have been underestimated.

CDR3 length: 15 residues. Germline values: CDR1 SEHNR, CDR2 FQNEAQ (reference sequence). The trim removed 5 bases at V and 5 bases at J, leaving 10 bases unmatched. Here immunoSEQ multiplex PCR was the method, and the copy in TCRdb shows in-frame clones only, minus some. This table holds about 120,000 clones, approximately 86% found once. Note on this clone: Its antigen is unknown.

The source of this sequence is an adult in good health. The sample in question was peripheral blood, obtained on day 0 of AZD1222 vaccination. The chain recombines TRBV7-9 with TRBJ2-3; 7 bases fit TRBD2. The CDR3 sequence: CASSVTGTTGDTQYF. For the CDR3, the DNA is TGTGCCAGCAGCGTAACCGGGACTACCGGAGATACGCAGTATTTT.